This TCR beta chain was sequenced in a study of PD-1 blockade in classical Hodgkin lymphoma. CDR1 is SGHTA and CDR2 is FQGNSA in the germline V gene. V was pared by 0 bases and J by 0 bases, with 9 bases between. This CDR3 contains 15 residues. The sample's time point: newly diagnosed, previously untreated cHL patient sample. Generated by immunoSEQ multiplex PCR, the TCRdb table keeps only in-frame clones and is missing some. The sample records 20,000 to 25,000 clones, around 94% being singletons. Sequencing was performed on peripheral blood mononuclear cells (PBMCs). V usage is TRBV7-2 and J usage is TRBJ2-7, with TRBD1 as a possible D gene (6 bases). The clonotype comes from a human donor with classical Hodgkin lymphoma. The CDR3 region has the DNA TGTGCCAGCAGCTTAGCGGGACAACCCTCCTACGAGCAGTACTTC. Translating gives CASSLAGQPSYEQYF.